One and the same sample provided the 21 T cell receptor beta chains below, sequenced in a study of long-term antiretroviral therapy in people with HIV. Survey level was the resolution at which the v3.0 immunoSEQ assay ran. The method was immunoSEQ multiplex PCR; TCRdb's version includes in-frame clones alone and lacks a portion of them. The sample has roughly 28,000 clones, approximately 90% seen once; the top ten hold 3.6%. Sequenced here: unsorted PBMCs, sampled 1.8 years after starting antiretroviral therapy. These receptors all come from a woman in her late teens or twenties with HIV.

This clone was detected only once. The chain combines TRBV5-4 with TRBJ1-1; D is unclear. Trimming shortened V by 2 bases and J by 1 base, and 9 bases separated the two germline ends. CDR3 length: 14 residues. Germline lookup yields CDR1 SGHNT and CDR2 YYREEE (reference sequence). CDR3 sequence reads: CASSFGQPNTEAFF. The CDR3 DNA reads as TGTGCCAGCAGCTTTGGTCAGCCGAACACTGAAGCTTTCTTT.

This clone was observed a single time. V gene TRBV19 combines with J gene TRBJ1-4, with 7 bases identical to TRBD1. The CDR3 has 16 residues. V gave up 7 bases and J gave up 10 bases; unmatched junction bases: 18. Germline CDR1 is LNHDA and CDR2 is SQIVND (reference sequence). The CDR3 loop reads CASTPFSDRSRRKLFF. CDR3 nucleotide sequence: TGTGCCAGTACCCCCTTTTCGGACAGGTCAAGGCGAAAACTGTTTTTT.

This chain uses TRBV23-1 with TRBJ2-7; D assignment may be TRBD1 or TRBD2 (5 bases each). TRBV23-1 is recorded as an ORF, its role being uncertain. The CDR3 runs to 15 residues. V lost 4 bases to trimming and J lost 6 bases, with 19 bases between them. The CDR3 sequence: CASSPWGTQWSEQYF. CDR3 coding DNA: TGCGCCAGCAGTCCTTGGGGGACCCAATGGAGCGAGCAGTACTTC.

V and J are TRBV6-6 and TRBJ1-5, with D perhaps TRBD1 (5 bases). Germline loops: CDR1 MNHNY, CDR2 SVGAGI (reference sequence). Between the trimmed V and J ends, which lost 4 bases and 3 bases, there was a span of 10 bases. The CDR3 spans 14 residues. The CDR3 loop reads CASSSTDLNQPQHF. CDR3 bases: TGTGCCAGCAGTTCGACAGATCTCAATCAGCCCCAGCATTTT.

The CDR3 nucleotides are TGTGCCAGCAGCTCGCGGACAGCTAAAGCCACAGATACGCAGTATTTT. Protein product: CASSSRTAKATDTQYF. The V and J genes are TRBV9 and TRBJ2-3; TRBD1 is a possible D gene (6 bases). The CDR3 consists of 16 residues. Trimming cost V 4 bases and J 2 bases, with 17 bases left between them. Germline V gene data show CDR1 as SGDLS and CDR2 as YYNGEE.

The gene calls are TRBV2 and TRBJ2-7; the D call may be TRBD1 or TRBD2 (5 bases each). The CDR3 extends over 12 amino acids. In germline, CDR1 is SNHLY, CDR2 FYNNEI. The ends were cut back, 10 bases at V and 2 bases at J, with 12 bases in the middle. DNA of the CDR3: TGTGCCACCCACCCGGGGCCCTACGAGCAGTACTTC. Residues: CATHPGPYEQYF.

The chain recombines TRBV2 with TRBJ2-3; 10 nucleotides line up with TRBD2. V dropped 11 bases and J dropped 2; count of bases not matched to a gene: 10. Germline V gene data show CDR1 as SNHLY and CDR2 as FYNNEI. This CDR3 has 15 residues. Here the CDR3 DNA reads TGTGCCTGGACTCCTAGCGGGAGTGCCACAGATACGCAGTATTTT. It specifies CAWTPSGSATDTQYF.

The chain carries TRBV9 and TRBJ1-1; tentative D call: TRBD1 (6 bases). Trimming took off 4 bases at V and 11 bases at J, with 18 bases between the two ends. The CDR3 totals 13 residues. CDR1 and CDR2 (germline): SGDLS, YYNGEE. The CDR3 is CASSPVGTPGAFF. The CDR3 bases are TGTGCCAGCAGCCCCGTAGGGACACCAGGGGCTTTCTTT.

The CDR3 nucleotides are TGTGCCAGCAGTTCGAACCGGGGTTCGACTAGCGGGAGGCCTAGCACAGATACGCAGTATTTT. This gives the protein CASSSNRGSTSGRPSTDTQYF. The chain links TRBV28 to TRBJ2-3, with 13 bases lining up with TRBD2. Germline V CDR1 and CDR2: MDHEN, SYDVKM. The trim removed 4 bases at V and 0 bases at J, leaving 16 bases unmatched. This CDR3 contains 21 residues.

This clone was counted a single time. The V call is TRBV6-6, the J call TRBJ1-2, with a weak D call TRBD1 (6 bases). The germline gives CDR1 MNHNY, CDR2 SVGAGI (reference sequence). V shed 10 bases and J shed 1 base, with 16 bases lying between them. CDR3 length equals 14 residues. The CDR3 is CAINSRGLNYGYTF. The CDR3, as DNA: TGTGCCATCAATTCCAGGGGCCTTAACTATGGCTACACCTTC.

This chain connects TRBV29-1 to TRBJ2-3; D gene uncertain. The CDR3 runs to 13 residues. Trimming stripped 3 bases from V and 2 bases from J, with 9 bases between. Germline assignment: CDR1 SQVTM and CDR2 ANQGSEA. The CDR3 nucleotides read TGCAGCGTTGAGGGCAGATTCACAGATACGCAGTATTTT. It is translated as CSVEGRFTDTQYF.

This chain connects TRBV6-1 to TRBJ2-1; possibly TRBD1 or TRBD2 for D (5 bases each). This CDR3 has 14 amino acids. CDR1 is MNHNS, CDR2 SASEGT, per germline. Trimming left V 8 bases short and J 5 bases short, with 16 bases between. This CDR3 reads CASAGTLADNEQFF. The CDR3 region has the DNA TGTGCCAGCGCCGGGACCCTAGCCGACAATGAGCAGTTCTTC.

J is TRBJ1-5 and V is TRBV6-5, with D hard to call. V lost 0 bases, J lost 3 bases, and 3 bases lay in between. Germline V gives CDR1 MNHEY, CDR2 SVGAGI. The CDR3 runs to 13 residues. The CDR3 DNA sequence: TGTGCCAGCAGTTACTCTTACAATCAGCCCCAGCATTTT. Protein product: CASSYSYNQPQHF.

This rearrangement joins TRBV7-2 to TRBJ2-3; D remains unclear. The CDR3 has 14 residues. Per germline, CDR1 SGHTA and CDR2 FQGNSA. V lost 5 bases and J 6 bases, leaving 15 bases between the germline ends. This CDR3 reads CASSQEYGVDTQYF. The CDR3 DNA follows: TGTGCCAGCAGCCAAGAGTATGGTGTGGATACGCAGTATTTT. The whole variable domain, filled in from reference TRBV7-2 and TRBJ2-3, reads GAGVSQSPSNKVTEKGKDVELRCDPISGHTALYWYRQSLGQGLEFLIYFQGNSAPDKSGLPSDRFSAERTGGSVSTLTIQRTQQEDSAVYLCASSQEYGVDTQYFGPGTRLTVL.

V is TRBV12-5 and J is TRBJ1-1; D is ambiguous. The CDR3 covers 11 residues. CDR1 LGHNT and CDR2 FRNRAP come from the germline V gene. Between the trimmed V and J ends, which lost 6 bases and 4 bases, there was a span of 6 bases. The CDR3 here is CASGTITEAFF. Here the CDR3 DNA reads TGTGCTAGTGGGACGATCACTGAAGCTTTCTTT. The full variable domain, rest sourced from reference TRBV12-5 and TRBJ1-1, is DARVTQTPRHKVTEMGQEVTMRCQPILGHNTVFWYRQTMMQGLELLAYFRNRAPLDDSGMPKDRFSAEMPDATLATLKIQPSEPRDSAVYFCASGTITEAFFGQGTRLTVV.

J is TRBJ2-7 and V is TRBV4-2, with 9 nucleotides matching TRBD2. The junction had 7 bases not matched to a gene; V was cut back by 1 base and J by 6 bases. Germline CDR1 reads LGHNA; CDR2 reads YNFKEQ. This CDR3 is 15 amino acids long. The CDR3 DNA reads TGTGCCAGCAGCCAAGGTCTTCAGACTAGCGGCGAGCAGTACTTC. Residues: CASSQGLQTSGEQYF.

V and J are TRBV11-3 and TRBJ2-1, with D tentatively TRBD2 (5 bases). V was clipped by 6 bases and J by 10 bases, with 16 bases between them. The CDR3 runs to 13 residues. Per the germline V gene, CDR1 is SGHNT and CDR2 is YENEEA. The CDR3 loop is CASSSPSTGEQFF. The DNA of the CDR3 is TGTGCCAGCAGTTCTCCGAGTACGGGAGAGCAGTTCTTC.

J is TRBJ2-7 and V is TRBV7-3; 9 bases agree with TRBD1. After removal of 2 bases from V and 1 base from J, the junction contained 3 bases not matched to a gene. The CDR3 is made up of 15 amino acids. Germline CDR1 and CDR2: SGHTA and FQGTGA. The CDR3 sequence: CASSLAGQGSYEQYF. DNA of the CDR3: TGTGCCAGCAGCTTAGCGGGACAGGGTTCCTACGAGCAGTACTTC.

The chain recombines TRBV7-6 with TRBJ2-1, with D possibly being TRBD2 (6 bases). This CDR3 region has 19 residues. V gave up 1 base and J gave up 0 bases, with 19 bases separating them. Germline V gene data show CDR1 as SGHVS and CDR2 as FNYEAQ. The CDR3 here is CASSLEMFFETSSYNEQFF. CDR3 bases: TGTGCCAGCAGCTTAGAGATGTTTTTTGAGACTAGCTCCTACAATGAGCAGTTCTTC.

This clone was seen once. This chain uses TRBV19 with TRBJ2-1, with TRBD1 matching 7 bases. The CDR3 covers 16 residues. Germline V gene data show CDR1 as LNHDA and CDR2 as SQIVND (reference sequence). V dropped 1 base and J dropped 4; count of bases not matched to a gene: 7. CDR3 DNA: TGTGCCAGTAGTATAGGGCACAGGGGCACATACAATGAGCAGTTCTTC. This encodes CASSIGHRGTYNEQFF.

Here the CDR3 DNA reads TGTGCCAGCAGCTTAACTAGCGGGGACACCGGGGAGCTGTTTTTT. This translates into CASSLTSGDTGELFF. V is TRBV7-3 and J is TRBJ2-2; TRBD2 agrees at 8 bases. Trimming cost V 0 bases and J 3 bases; bases outside gene matches: 0. The CDR3 extends over 15 amino acids. In germline, CDR1 is SGHTA, CDR2 FQGTGA. Based on the CDR3 plus reference TRBV7-3 and TRBJ2-2, the full variable domain is GAGVSQTPSNKVTEKGKYVELRCDPISGHTALYWYRQSLGQGPEFLIYFQGTGAADDSGLPNDRFFAVRPEGSVSTLKIQRTERGDSAVYLCASSLTSGDTGELFFGEGSRLTVL.